The rows below give T cell receptor beta chains drawn from one sample of a study of T cells in localized non-small cell lung cancer. Measured with immunoSEQ multiplex PCR; TCRdb has only the in-frame clones, and not every one. The sample yields around 15,000 clones, more than 85% seen once. Sequencing used peripheral blood, obtained before any cancer treatment. These receptors came from a male donor at least 60 years old with stage II squamous cell lung carcinoma. Each CDR3 is given with its conserved first and last residue. The order of the fields is V gene, J gene, D gene, clone size, CDR3 protein, CDR3 DNA. A D gene is named only where the DNA matches it firmly. A row's size may be missing; if present it is once, few, many or a size class.

v_gene: TRBV28
j_gene: TRBJ2-3
d_gene: TRBD2
abundance: .
CDR3aa: CASRTGGAGSQDTQYF
CDR3nt: TGTGCCAGCAGGACCGGGGGAGCGGGAAGTCAAGATACGCAGTATTTT

v_gene: TRBV28
j_gene: TRBJ2-7
d_gene: TRBD2
abundance: .
CDR3aa: CASSFVGAGGPSGEQYF
CDR3nt: TGTGCCAGCAGTTTTGTGGGAGCGGGAGGGCCTTCGGGCGAGCAGTACTTC

v_gene: TRBV21-1
j_gene: TRBJ2-4
d_gene: .
abundance: .
CDR3aa: CASTTIAQNIQYF
CDR3nt: TGTGCCAGCACCACTATAGCCCAAAACATTCAGTACTTC

v_gene: TRBV14
j_gene: TRBJ2-7
d_gene: .
abundance: .
CDR3aa: CASSQVSEQYF
CDR3nt: TGTGCCAGCAGCCAAGTGAGCGAGCAGTACTTC

v_gene: TRBV6-1
j_gene: TRBJ1-4
d_gene: TRBD1
abundance: .
CDR3aa: CASSELQGQGRKLFF
CDR3nt: TGTGCCAGCAGTGAGCTACAGGGACAGGGGCGAAAACTGTTTTTT

v_gene: TRBV28
j_gene: TRBJ1-2
d_gene: .
abundance: .
CDR3aa: CASSWQRSGYTF
CDR3nt: TGTGCCAGCAGTTGGCAACGGAGTGGCTACACCTTC

v_gene: TRBV28
j_gene: TRBJ1-2
d_gene: .
abundance: .
CDR3aa: CASSLQRTYGYTF
CDR3nt: TGTGCCAGCAGCCTACAGAGGACTTATGGCTACACCTTC

v_gene: TRBV15
j_gene: TRBJ1-2
d_gene: .
abundance: .
CDR3aa: CATSTLGEVYGYTF
CDR3nt: TGTGCCACCAGCACCTTAGGGGAGGTCTATGGCTACACCTTC

v_gene: TRBV25-1
j_gene: TRBJ2-7
d_gene: .
abundance: .
CDR3aa: CASSEGGGYEQYF
CDR3nt: TGTGCCAGCAGTGAGGGGGGCGGGTACGAGCAGTACTTC

v_gene: TRBV6-1
j_gene: TRBJ1-5
d_gene: .
abundance: .
CDR3aa: CASSGRVGQPQHF
CDR3nt: TGTGCCAGCAGCGGTAGGGTTGGTCAGCCCCAGCATTTT

v_gene: TRBV2
j_gene: TRBJ2-2
d_gene: TRBD1
abundance: .
CDR3aa: CASSEETPRGTGELFF
CDR3nt: TGTGCCAGCAGTGAGGAAACTCCCAGGGGGACCGGGGAGCTGTTTTTT

v_gene: TRBV21-1
j_gene: TRBJ2-7
d_gene: .
abundance: .
CDR3aa: CASTYRVAYEQYF
CDR3nt: TGTGCCAGTACCTACAGGGTTGCCTACGAGCAGTACTTC

v_gene: TRBV19
j_gene: TRBJ2-1
d_gene: TRBD2
abundance: .
CDR3aa: CASRLAGGYGEQFF
CDR3nt: TGTGCCAGTAGGTTAGCGGGAGGGTACGGTGAGCAGTTCTTC

v_gene: TRBV19
j_gene: TRBJ2-7
d_gene: .
abundance: .
CDR3aa: CASSITVSYEQYF
CDR3nt: TGTGCCAGTAGTATCACGGTTTCCTACGAGCAGTACTTC

v_gene: TRBV6-6
j_gene: TRBJ2-7
d_gene: TRBD1
abundance: .
CDR3aa: CAARDRGFEQYF
CDR3nt: TGTGCCGCCCGGGACAGGGGTTTCGAGCAGTACTTC

v_gene: TRBV5-6
j_gene: TRBJ2-7
d_gene: TRBD2
abundance: .
CDR3aa: CASSLFLAGGRGEQYF
CDR3nt: TGTGCCAGCAGCTTGTTCCTAGCGGGAGGGCGCGGCGAGCAGTACTTC

v_gene: TRBV6-5
j_gene: TRBJ2-5
d_gene: TRBD1
abundance: .
CDR3aa: CASSYSKTGVQETQYF
CDR3nt: TGTGCCAGCAGTTACTCGAAGACAGGGGTGCAAGAGACCCAGTACTTC

v_gene: TRBV12-5
j_gene: TRBJ2-1
d_gene: TRBD2
abundance: few
CDR3aa: CASGLALSGRAYNEQFF
CDR3nt: TGTGCTAGTGGTTTGGCCCTTAGCGGGAGGGCCTACAATGAGCAGTTCTTC

v_gene: TRBV14
j_gene: TRBJ2-1
d_gene: TRBD2
abundance: .
CDR3aa: CASSQVAGGYYNEQFF
CDR3nt: TGTGCCAGCAGCCAAGTTGCGGGAGGGTACTACAATGAGCAGTTCTTC

v_gene: TRBV20-1
j_gene: TRBJ2-1
d_gene: .
abundance: .
CDR3aa: CSARTTLEQFF
CDR3nt: TGCAGTGCCCGAACTACTTTAGAGCAGTTCTTC

v_gene: TRBV5-6
j_gene: TRBJ2-1
d_gene: TRBD1
abundance: once
CDR3aa: CASSWGQLSSYNEQFF
CDR3nt: TGTGCCAGCAGCTGGGGACAGTTGAGCTCCTACAATGAGCAGTTCTTC

v_gene: TRBV5-6
j_gene: TRBJ2-7
d_gene: TRBD1
abundance: once
CDR3aa: CASSYGQVQVEQYF
CDR3nt: TGTGCCAGCAGCTACGGACAGGTTCAGGTCGAGCAGTACTTC

v_gene: TRBV6-5
j_gene: TRBJ2-1
d_gene: TRBD2
abundance: .
CDR3aa: CASSSLAGGLNKQFF
CDR3nt: TGTGCCAGCAGCTCACTAGCGGGAGGCCTCAATAAGCAGTTCTTC

v_gene: TRBV9
j_gene: TRBJ2-2
d_gene: .
abundance: .
CDR3aa: CASSVQGLANTGELFF
CDR3nt: TGTGCCAGCAGCGTACAAGGTCTCGCGAACACCGGGGAGCTGTTTTTT

v_gene: TRBV27
j_gene: TRBJ2-7
d_gene: .
abundance: .
CDR3aa: CASGHGDLEQYF
CDR3nt: TGTGCCAGCGGCCACGGGGATCTCGAGCAGTACTTC

v_gene: TRBV2
j_gene: TRBJ1-5
d_gene: .
abundance: .
CDR3aa: CASSEGNSNQPQHF
CDR3nt: TGTGCCAGCAGTGAAGGCAACAGCAATCAGCCCCAGCATTTT

v_gene: TRBV2
j_gene: TRBJ2-1
d_gene: TRBD1
abundance: once
CDR3aa: CASSPDRVYNEQFF
CDR3nt: TGTGCCAGCAGTCCTGACAGGGTCTACAATGAGCAGTTCTTC

v_gene: TRBV5-1
j_gene: TRBJ2-3
d_gene: TRBD2
abundance: .
CDR3aa: CASRILAGGPTDTQYF
CDR3nt: TGCGCCAGCAGAATTCTAGCGGGAGGGCCCACAGATACGCAGTATTTT

v_gene: TRBV19
j_gene: TRBJ2-3
d_gene: TRBD1
abundance: few
CDR3aa: CASGDRVGDTQYF
CDR3nt: TGTGCCAGTGGGGACAGGGTGGGCGATACGCAGTATTTT

v_gene: TRBV6-5
j_gene: TRBJ2-1
d_gene: TRBD2
abundance: once
CDR3aa: CASSRTSGWGEQFF
CDR3nt: TGTGCCAGCAGTCGTACTAGCGGGTGGGGTGAGCAGTTCTTC

v_gene: TRBV7-2
j_gene: TRBJ2-1
d_gene: TRBD2
abundance: .
CDR3aa: CASSLGLGLFF
CDR3nt: TGTGCCAGCAGCTTGGGACTAGGTTTGTTCTTC

v_gene: TRBV28
j_gene: TRBJ2-3
d_gene: .
abundance: .
CDR3aa: CASRPPGTNTQYF
CDR3nt: TGTGCCAGCAGGCCACCCGGGACAAATACGCAGTATTTT

v_gene: TRBV20-1
j_gene: TRBJ2-7
d_gene: .
abundance: .
CDR3aa: CSALRTYEQYF
CDR3nt: TGCAGTGCCCTGCGAACCTACGAGCAGTACTTC

v_gene: TRBV4-1
j_gene: TRBJ2-5
d_gene: .
abundance: .
CDR3aa: CASSQGQGETQYF
CDR3nt: TGCGCCAGCAGCCAGGGGCAGGGAGAGACCCAGTACTTC

v_gene: TRBV21-1
j_gene: TRBJ2-5
d_gene: .
abundance: .
CDR3aa: CASSGTDETQYF
CDR3nt: TGTGCCAGCAGCGGGACAGACGAGACCCAGTACTTC

v_gene: TRBV28
j_gene: TRBJ1-2
d_gene: TRBD1
abundance: .
CDR3aa: CASSRPGTVNYGYTF
CDR3nt: TGTGCCAGCAGTCGTCCCGGGACAGTGAACTATGGCTACACCTTC

v_gene: TRBV28
j_gene: TRBJ2-7
d_gene: TRBD1
abundance: .
CDR3aa: CASSLAGPGQVYEQYF
CDR3nt: TGTGCCAGCAGTTTAGCGGGACCGGGACAGGTTTACGAGCAGTACTTC

v_gene: TRBV7-9
j_gene: TRBJ2-1
d_gene: TRBD1
abundance: .
CDR3aa: CASSHQGTGVSYNEQFF
CDR3nt: TGTGCCAGCAGCCATCAGGGGACAGGGGTCTCCTACAATGAGCAGTTCTTC

v_gene: TRBV7-2
j_gene: TRBJ2-7
d_gene: TRBD2
abundance: .
CDR3aa: CASSLVGLAGGNEQYF
CDR3nt: TGTGCCAGCAGCTTGGTGGGACTAGCGGGAGGGAACGAGCAGTACTTC

v_gene: TRBV28
j_gene: TRBJ2-2
d_gene: .
abundance: .
CDR3aa: CASSPGGRIDTGELFF
CDR3nt: TGTGCCAGCAGTCCTGGGGGGCGGATAGACACCGGGGAGCTGTTTTTT

v_gene: TRBV27
j_gene: TRBJ2-7
d_gene: TRBD2
abundance: .
CDR3aa: CASSGPGLAIYEQYF
CDR3nt: TGTGCCAGCAGTGGGCCGGGACTAGCTATATACGAGCAGTACTTC

v_gene: TRBV4-1
j_gene: TRBJ2-5
d_gene: TRBD2
abundance: .
CDR3aa: CASSHFSGRAGETQYF
CDR3nt: TGCGCCAGCAGCCACTTTAGCGGGAGGGCCGGAGAGACCCAGTACTTC

v_gene: TRBV7-9
j_gene: TRBJ1-1
d_gene: .
abundance: .
CDR3aa: CASSPTPGAAENTEAFF
CDR3nt: TGTGCCAGCAGCCCTACACCAGGGGCTGCGGAGAACACTGAAGCTTTCTTT

v_gene: TRBV11-3
j_gene: TRBJ2-7
d_gene: .
abundance: .
CDR3aa: CASSLERGHNSYEQYF
CDR3nt: TGTGCCAGCAGCTTAGAGAGGGGACACAATTCCTACGAGCAGTACTTC

v_gene: TRBV6-5
j_gene: TRBJ1-4
d_gene: .
abundance: once
CDR3aa: CASSYSQGGKLFF
CDR3nt: TGTGCCAGCAGTTACTCACAGGGTGGAAAACTGTTTTTT

v_gene: TRBV5-4
j_gene: TRBJ1-2
d_gene: TRBD1
abundance: .
CDR3aa: CASSYTGGAYYGYTF
CDR3nt: TGTGCCAGCAGTTATACAGGGGGCGCGTACTATGGCTACACCTTC

v_gene: TRBV28
j_gene: TRBJ2-2
d_gene: TRBD1
abundance: .
CDR3aa: CASSPTGTGRTGELFF
CDR3nt: TGTGCCAGCAGTCCAACGGGGACAGGGCGGACCGGGGAGCTGTTTTTT

v_gene: TRBV1
j_gene: TRBJ2-3
d_gene: .
abundance: .
CDR3aa: CTSSQGGPRQGTDTQYF
CDR3nt: TGCACCAGCAGCCAAGGAGGGCCGAGACAGGGCACAGATACGCAGTATTTT

v_gene: TRBV7-2
j_gene: TRBJ1-1
d_gene: .
abundance: .
CDR3aa: CASSRTGREFEAFF
CDR3nt: TGTGCCAGCAGCCGTACGGGGAGGGAATTTGAAGCTTTCTTT

v_gene: TRBV18
j_gene: TRBJ2-5
d_gene: TRBD1
abundance: .
CDR3aa: CASSPYRGQGGIETQYF
CDR3nt: TGTGCCAGCTCTCCCTATCGGGGACAGGGAGGAATCGAGACCCAGTACTTC

v_gene: TRBV28
j_gene: TRBJ2-3
d_gene: .
abundance: .
CDR3aa: CASSSLSTGDTDTQYF
CDR3nt: TGTGCCAGCAGTTCACTATCCACGGGGGACACAGATACGCAGTATTTT

v_gene: TRBV28
j_gene: TRBJ1-5
d_gene: .
abundance: few
CDR3aa: CASSLAGRVDQPQHF
CDR3nt: TGTGCCAGCAGTTTGGCAGGGAGGGTAGATCAGCCCCAGCATTTT

v_gene: TRBV5-6
j_gene: TRBJ1-2
d_gene: .
abundance: .
CDR3aa: CASSLGQGNYGYTF
CDR3nt: TGTGCCAGCAGCTTAGGGCAGGGGAACTATGGCTACACCTTC

v_gene: TRBV19
j_gene: TRBJ2-1
d_gene: .
abundance: .
CDR3aa: CASRVGGSYNEQFF
CDR3nt: TGTGCCAGTAGGGTTGGGGGCTCCTACAATGAGCAGTTCTTC

v_gene: TRBV19
j_gene: TRBJ1-2
d_gene: .
abundance: .
CDR3aa: CASYRGGAGYGYTF
CDR3nt: TGTGCCAGTTACCGCGGAGGGGCAGGGTATGGCTACACCTTC

v_gene: TRBV10-3
j_gene: TRBJ2-1
d_gene: TRBD2
abundance: .
CDR3aa: CAITGTSAGNEQFF
CDR3nt: TGTGCCATCACCGGGACTAGCGCGGGGAATGAGCAGTTCTTC

v_gene: TRBV6-6
j_gene: TRBJ2-7
d_gene: .
abundance: .
CDR3aa: CASRGEGEQYF
CDR3nt: TGTGCCAGCAGGGGAGAGGGTGAGCAGTACTTC